These 27 T cell receptor beta chains were all obtained from the same sample, sequenced in a study of T cell repertoires in cytomegalovirus infection. In TCRdb, the reads were re-called with MiXCR into one record per CDR3 protein. The sample consists of around 260,000 distinct CDR3 sequences, approximately 9.1% of them appearing once. Sequenced material: PBMCs. The receptor set was obtained from a human donor in good health (CMV status not recorded). Some clones in this sample may be carry-over from other donors' samples.

The chain couples TRBV19 to TRBJ1-6; a weak D match, TRBD1 (5 bases). Germline assignment: CDR1 LNHDA and CDR2 SQIVND (reference sequence). The CDR3 covers 14 residues. V lost 3 bases, J lost 7 bases, and 10 bases lay in between. CDR3 residues: CASSIVSGNSPLHF. The CDR3 coding sequence is TGTGCCAGTAGTATTGTCTCAGGGAATTCACCCCTCCACTTT.

The chain carries TRBV5-1 and TRBJ2-7; D unclear. The CDR3 totals 13 residues. The V and J ends lost 4 bases and 3 bases respectively, with 11 bases between them. The V gene's germline CDR1 is SGHRS and CDR2 YFSETQ. CDR3 nucleotide sequence: TGCGCCAGCAGCAGAAAGGACGGCTACGAGCAGTACTTC. It encodes CASSRKDGYEQYF.

This clonotype was counted at least ten times. This chain connects TRBV7-2 to TRBJ2-1; 10 nucleotides match TRBD1. Germline V gene data show CDR1 as SGHTA and CDR2 as FQGNSA. J gave up 6 bases and V 7 bases, and 9 bases lay outside the gene matches. The CDR3 consists of 15 residues. CDR3 in amino acids: CASTPGTGVRNEQFF. The CDR3 region has the DNA TGTGCCAGCACCCCAGGGACAGGGGTTCGCAATGAGCAGTTCTTC.

This clonotype was observed at least ten times. V is TRBV7-2 and J is TRBJ1-5, with D possibly TRBD1 on 5 matching bases. V was pared by 3 bases and J by 11 bases, with 14 bases between. In germline, CDR1 is SGHTA, CDR2 FQGNSA. The CDR3 sequence is 13 residues long. The CDR3 region has the DNA TGTGCCAGCAGCTTCGGGGCCATGGTAGCCCAGCATTTT. Its translation is CASSFGAMVAQHF. Full variable domain (rest looked up from reference TRBV7-2 and TRBJ1-5): GAGVSQSPSNKVTEKGKDVELRCDPISGHTALYWYRQSLGQGLEFLIYFQGNSAPDKSGLPSDRFSAERTGGSVSTLTIQRTQQEDSAVYLCASSFGAMVAQHFGDGTRLSIL.

The V gene is TRBV12-3 or TRBV12-4, the J gene TRBJ1-3; perhaps TRBD1 as D (6 bases). The CDR3 spans 18 residues. V dropped 3 bases and J dropped 2 bases, with 20 bases sitting between them. In nucleotides, the CDR3 is TGTGCCAGCAGTTTTCCAATACAGGGCTATGGGCCTGGAAACACCATATATTTT. This sequence encodes CASSFPIQGYGPGNTIYF.

This clonotype appeared many times. The gene calls are TRBV7-2 and TRBJ2-4; tentative D call: TRBD2 (5 bases). The CDR3 extends over 16 amino acids. The V gene lost 5 bases and the J gene lost 7 bases, with 21 bases spanning the gap. CDR1 and CDR2 (germline): SGHTA, FQGNSA. The DNA of the CDR3 is TGTGCCAGCAGCCCTAGTACCGTGGGAGCTGAGAACATTCAGTACTTC. Amino acids: CASSPSTVGAENIQYF. The full variable domain, with the rest looked up from reference TRBV7-2 and TRBJ2-4, is GAGVSQSPSNKVTEKGKDVELRCDPISGHTALYWYRQSLGQGLEFLIYFQGNSAPDKSGLPSDRFSAERTGGSVSTLTIQRTQQEDSAVYLCASSPSTVGAENIQYFGAGTRLSVL.

The table lists this clonotype with many counts. Mismatch with germline at one junction end may stem from a read error. This chain joins TRBV6-2 or TRBV6-3 and TRBJ2-7; D not resolved. The CDR3 runs to 12 residues. Germline lookup yields CDR1 MNHEY and CDR2 SVGEGT. For the CDR3, the DNA is TGTGCCAGCAGTCGCCGGTGGGGTCCTCGGAACTTC. This codes for CASSRRWGPRNF.

This clonotype has ten or more counts. This chain uses TRBV7-2 with TRBJ2-7, with 11 positions matching TRBD2. Trimming cost V 6 bases and J 2 bases; bases outside gene matches: 18. This CDR3 has 19 amino acids. Germline values: CDR1 SGHTA, CDR2 FQGNSA. Here the CDR3 DNA reads TGTGCCAGCAGTCCTGCCCTGGGGTCTAGCGGGGGGCGACCCTACGAGCAGTACTTC. This encodes CASSPALGSSGGRPYEQYF.

This clonotype was observed a handful of times. The chain is built from TRBV28 and TRBJ2-2; TRBD2 matches 7 bases. Germline CDR1 and CDR2: MDHEN and SYDVKM. The length of the CDR3 is 18 residues. Trimming cost V 5 bases and J 1 base; bases outside gene matches: 13. The CDR3 nucleotides read TGTGCCAGCAGTGGAGGACTTACTAGCGCGGGGAACACCGGGGAGCTGTTTTTT. This gives the protein CASSGGLTSAGNTGELFF.

This clonotype was recorded at least ten times. The chain uses TRBV7-2 and TRBJ1-5, with TRBD1 identical over 12 bases. The length of the CDR3 is 16 residues. Per the germline V gene, CDR1 is SGHTA and CDR2 is FQGNSA. J lost 5 bases, V lost 9 bases, and 11 bases had no gene match. CDR3 nucleotide sequence: TGTGCCAGTAGTGCCCGGGGACAGGGGGCACATCAGCCCCAGCATTTT. Its protein product is CASSARGQGAHQPQHF.

This clonotype was recorded many times. The J gene is TRBJ2-1, the V gene TRBV7-2; 9 bases are a match to TRBD1. The V gene's germline CDR1 is SGHTA and CDR2 FQGNSA. V was clipped by 4 bases and J by 4 bases; unmatched bases: 20. CDR3 length equals 20 residues. The CDR3 here is CASSSFSRDRAITQYNEQFF. The DNA for the CDR3 is TGTGCCAGCAGCTCTTTCTCCCGGGACAGGGCGATTACACAGTACAATGAGCAGTTCTTC.

At least ten counts were recorded for this clonotype. This chain uses TRBV11-3 with TRBJ1-1, with 8 bases lining up with TRBD1. V dropped 0 bases and J dropped 4; count of bases not matched to a gene: 10. Germline CDR1 reads SGHNT; CDR2 reads YENEEA. CDR3 length equals 17 residues. The CDR3 here is CASSLDGTGGLGTEAFF. The DNA of the CDR3 is TGTGCCAGCAGCTTAGACGGGACAGGTGGTCTCGGCACTGAAGCTTTCTTT.

The sample holds many counts of this clonotype. The V and J genes are TRBV28 and TRBJ2-5; D may be TRBD2 (5 bases). The CDR3 contains 14 residues. V gave up 5 bases and J gave up 1 base, with 11 bases separating them. Germline V gene data show CDR1 as MDHEN and CDR2 as SYDVKM. CDR3 sequence: CASSPLLGQETQYF. In nucleotides, the CDR3 is TGTGCCAGCAGTCCACTACTAGGCCAAGAGACCCAGTACTTC.

V gene TRBV20-1 combines with J gene TRBJ2-2, with no clear D. Germline V CDR1 and CDR2: DFQATT, SNEGSKA (reference sequence). CDR3 size: 14 residues. Trimming left V 1 base short and J 2 bases short, with 8 bases between. The CDR3 coding sequence is TGCAGTGCTAGAGTCCCTTCAAACACCGGGGAGCTGTTTTTT. This encodes CSARVPSNTGELFF.

Comments on this clonotype: Given a much more abundant clone one base away, this may be a read error. The CDR3 spells CASSRDSASSYEQYF. The CDR3 DNA reads as TGTGCCAGCAGCCGGGACAGTGCGTCATCCTACGAGCAGTACTTC. The rearrangement uses TRBV7-2 and TRBJ2-7; 7 bases agree with TRBD1. The CDR3 is 15 residues long. The germline V gene has CDR1 SGHTA and CDR2 FQGNSA. V lost 5 bases and J lost 1; bases outside the gene matches: 8.

This clonotype was observed a few times. The chain joins TRBV12-3 or TRBV12-4 to TRBJ1-1; D uncertain. This CDR3 contains 13 residues. V was clipped by 2 bases and J by 3 bases, with 7 bases between them. Written as DNA, the CDR3 is TGTGCCAGCAGTTTATCGGCTTACACTGAAGCTTTCTTT. Residues: CASSLSAYTEAFF.

This clonotype was detected many times. The V and J genes are TRBV6-2 or TRBV6-3 and TRBJ2-1, with 12 bases that match TRBD2. The length of the CDR3 is 17 residues. V lost 0 bases to trimming and J lost 4 bases; unmatched junction nucleotides: 4. The germline CDR1 and CDR2 sequences are MNHEY and SVGEGT. This chain's CDR3 is CASSYSGLAGIYNEQFF. The CDR3 coding sequence is TGTGCCAGCAGTTACTCGGGACTAGCGGGTATATACAATGAGCAGTTCTTC.

Ten or more counts support this clonotype. The V call is TRBV2, the J call TRBJ1-5; 7 bases map to TRBD1. The CDR3 is 18 residues long. Germline V gene data show CDR1 as SNHLY and CDR2 as FYNNEI. The V and J ends lost 2 bases and 0 bases, in that order; junction bases with no gene match: 10. CDR3 protein: CASSESRRGGFSNQPQHF. CDR3 nucleotides: TGTGCCAGCAGTGAATCCCGCAGGGGGGGCTTTAGCAATCAGCCCCAGCATTTT.

This clonotype was seen repeatedly, ten times or more. The chain joins TRBV7-2 to TRBJ2-5; 7 bases match TRBD1. Germline trimming cut 0 bases from V and 6 bases from J; bases unmatched to any gene: 4. The CDR3 has 14 residues. Looked up from germline, CDR1 is SGHTA and CDR2 is FQGNSA. CDR3 amino acids: CASSLATGQQTQYF. The CDR3 bases are TGTGCCAGCAGCTTAGCGACAGGGCAACAGACCCAGTACTTC.

At least ten counts were recorded for this clonotype. This chain links TRBV11-2 with TRBJ2-1; 8 bases are shared with TRBD2. V was clipped by 4 bases and J by 3 bases; unmatched bases: 8. The CDR3 consists of 16 residues. Germline V gene lookup returns CDR1 SGHAT and CDR2 FQNNGV. CDR3 region: CASSSIRGGIYNEQFF. The CDR3 DNA reads TGTGCCAGCAGCTCCATCCGGGGGGGCATCTACAATGAGCAGTTCTTC.

This clonotype turned up a few times. V is TRBV29-1 and J is TRBJ1-2, with TRBD1 as a possible D gene (5 bases). Germline V gene data show CDR1 as SQVTM and CDR2 as ANQGSEA. The CDR3 runs 14 residues. With 0 bases removed from V and 7 bases from J, the gap between germline ends came to 15 bases. This CDR3 is CSVEDRGGEGGYTF. CDR3 nucleotide sequence: TGCAGCGTTGAAGATCGGGGAGGGGAGGGTGGCTACACCTTC. The variable domain in full, completed from reference TRBV29-1 and TRBJ1-2, reads SAVISQKPSRDICQRGTSLTIQCQVDSQVTMMFWYRQQPGQSLTLIATANQGSEATYESGFVIDKFPISRPNLTFSTLTVSNMSPEDSSIYLCSVEDRGGEGGYTFGSGTRLTVV.

This clonotype was found many times. V and J are TRBV7-8 and TRBJ1-1; no reliable D call. With 6 bases removed from V and 1 base from J, the gap between germline ends came to 6 bases. CDR1 is SGHVS, CDR2 FQNEAQ, per germline. The CDR3 totals 12 residues. The CDR3 sequence is CASSGPNTEAFF. CDR3 DNA sequence: TGTGCCAGCAGTGGCCCGAACACTGAAGCTTTCTTT.

This clonotype was seen ten or more times. This chain connects TRBV6-2 or TRBV6-3 to TRBJ2-7; D perhaps matches TRBD2 (6 bases). The CDR3 length is 15 residues. The germline V and J ends were trimmed by 2 bases and 3 bases, with 14 bases remaining between them. Germline V lookup: CDR1 MNHEY, CDR2 SVGEGT. The CDR3 here is CASSYGSGGLYEQYF. DNA of the CDR3: TGTGCCAGCAGTTACGGGTCCGGGGGTCTCTACGAGCAGTACTTC.

This clonotype was seen ten or more times. The chain combines TRBV7-3 with TRBJ1-1; D not certain. The germline CDR1 and CDR2 sequences are SGHTA and FQGTGA. Trimming removed 1 base at V and 4 bases at J, with 16 bases between. This CDR3 is 16 amino acids long. In nucleotides, the CDR3 is TGTGCCAGCAGCTTAAAGGCCACCAGATTAAGCACTGAAGCTTTCTTT. As protein: CASSLKATRLSTEAFF.

This clonotype appeared a few times. CDR3 in DNA: TGTGCCAGCAGCGTTGGGACTAGCGGGAGGAACACAGATACGCAGTATTTT. Translation gives CASSVGTSGRNTDTQYF. The V call is TRBV5-4, the J call TRBJ2-3, with 15 bases aligning to TRBD2. Germline CDR1 is SGHNT and CDR2 is YYREEE (reference sequence). The CDR3 sequence is 17 residues long. V was pared by 4 bases and J by 2 bases, with 5 bases of the junction left unmatched.

This clonotype was seen at least ten times. The chain has TRBV6-2 or TRBV6-3 and TRBJ2-1; D ambiguous. V lost 0 bases and J lost 6, with 6 bases in between. Germline-derived CDR1 and CDR2 are MNHEY and SVGEGT. This CDR3 contains 13 residues. The CDR3 loop reads CASSYSRSNEQFF. The CDR3 nucleotides read TGTGCCAGCAGTTACTCGCGAAGCAATGAGCAGTTCTTC.

This clonotype was observed many times. The V call is TRBV7-2, the J call TRBJ2-2, with D perhaps TRBD2 (6 bases). The CDR3 is 15 residues long. Trimming removed 1 base at V and 7 bases at J, with 13 bases between. The germline V gene has CDR1 SGHTA and CDR2 FQGNSA. CDR3 nucleotide sequence: TGTGCCAGCAGCTTAGACGGGGGTGGTGACGGGGAGCTGTTTTTT. It encodes CASSLDGGGDGELFF.